These T cell receptor beta chains were read from a single sample in a study of shared T cell receptors in the human thymus. Clones were sequenced by immunoSEQ multiplex PCR, and TCRdb holds only the in-frame ones, with some missing. The sample holds under 700,000 clones; about 80% are singletons and the top ten take about 0.012%. The sample also formed part of further work on human thymus T cells.

Sequences were obtained from thymocytes. These receptors were collected from a boy younger than two with a congenital heart defect. CDR3s include the opening cysteine and the closing phenylalanine or tryptophan. A D gene is named only where the DNA matches it firmly. Size values are once, few and many counts, or a class for expanded clones, and some rows have none.

-	-	TRBV7-8	TRBJ2-7	TGTGCCAGCAGCTCGGGAAGCCTAGCGCCCGGAAATTACGAGCAGTACTTC	CASSSGSLAPGNYEQYF
-	-	TRBV6-6	TRBJ1-2	TGTGCCAGCAGTTCTCCCGTGGGACACAAAAACTATGGCTACACCTTC	CASSSPVGHKNYGYTF
TRBD1	-	TRBV27	TRBJ2-3	TGTGCCAGCAGTCAGGACAGGGGAACAGATACGCAGTATTTT	CASSQDRGTDTQYF
TRBD1	once	TRBV4-2	TRBJ2-5	TGTGCCAGCAGCCATTCACAGGGGGGCCTACAACGGTCCCAGTACTTC	CASSHSQGGLQRSQYF
TRBD1	-	TRBV5-4	TRBJ2-7	TGTGCCAGCAGCTGCCGGACAGGGACATCCTACGAGCAGTACTTC	CASSCRTGTSYEQYF
TRBD1	-	TRBV18	TRBJ1-3	TGTGCCAGCTCCACAATCGGACAGGGCTCTGGAAACACCATATATTTT	CASSTIGQGSGNTIYF
-	-	TRBV9	TRBJ2-7	TGTGCCAGCAGCGTAGGTTCAGCCTACGAGCAGTACTTC	CASSVGSAYEQYF
TRBD2	-	TRBV7-8	TRBJ2-7	TGTGCCAGCAGCCCGGGACTAGCGGCCTCCTACGAGCAGTACTTC	CASSPGLAASYEQYF
-	-	TRBV6-5	TRBJ2-7	TGTGCCAGCAGTTACAGGGGTTCCGAGCAGTACTTC	CASSYRGSEQYF
-	-	TRBV6-5	TRBJ1-5	TGTGCCAGCAGTTACTCGCCGGGGAATCAGCCCCAGCATTTT	CASSYSPGNQPQHF
TRBD2	-	TRBV5-1	TRBJ2-7	TGCGCCAGCAGCTTGGGGCTAGCGGGACCCTACGAGCAGTACTTC	CASSLGLAGPYEQYF
TRBD1	-	TRBV25-1	TRBJ1-3	TGTGCCAGCAGAACGGGACAGGGGGTTTCTGCCTCTGGAAACACCATATATTTT	CASRTGQGVSASGNTIYF
TRBD1	-	TRBV27	TRBJ1-1	TGTGCCAGCAGCTCCGGACAGGGGAGGAACACTGAAGCTTTCTTT	CASSSGQGRNTEAFF
-	-	TRBV30	TRBJ2-6	TGTGCCTGGAGTGTATTGTTAGTCTCCGGGGCCAACGTCCTGACTTTC	CAWSVLLVSGANVLTF
-	-	TRBV28	TRBJ1-2	TGTGCCAGCAGTGTTCCGAGGGCGGCTAACTATGGCTACACCTTC	CASSVPRAANYGYTF
TRBD1	-	TRBV7-9	TRBJ1-2	TGTGCCAGCGACAGGGATGGCTATGGCTACACCTTC	CASDRDGYGYTF
-	-	TRBV7-8	TRBJ1-5	TGTGCCAGCAGCTTCCTGGGCAAATATCAGCCCCAGCATTTT	CASSFLGKYQPQHF
-	-	TRBV10-3	TRBJ1-2	TGTGCCATCAGTGAGGGGAGGGACTATGGCTACACCTTC	CAISEGRDYGYTF
-	-	TRBV30	TRBJ2-2	TGTGCCTGGAGTGACAGCATCGGGAACACCGGGGAGCTGTTTTTT	CAWSDSIGNTGELFF
TRBD2	-	TRBV4-1	TRBJ2-5	TGCGCCAGCAGCCAAGACTTGGCTAGCGGGGAGACCCAGTACTTC	CASSQDLASGETQYF
-	-	TRBV27	TRBJ2-1	TGTGCCAGCAACGGTACAGAGTACAATGAGCAGTTCTTC	CASNGTEYNEQFF
-	-	TRBV29-1	TRBJ2-1	TGCAGCGCACTCACCCCCCACAGGGCAGGTGAGCAGTTCTTC	CSALTPHRAGEQFF
-	-	TRBV4-2	TRBJ1-2	TGTGCCAGCAGCCAAGCGGGCAGGGACTCTGGCTACACCTTC	CASSQAGRDSGYTF
-	-	TRBV28	TRBJ1-2	TGTGCCAGCAGTTTACCCCCGTGGAGTAAATATAACTATGGCTACACCTTC	CASSLPPWSKYNYGYTF
-	-	TRBV10-3	TRBJ2-3	TGTGCCATCAGTGTTCGGGAGAAGAGCACAGATACGCAGTATTTT	CAISVREKSTDTQYF
-	once	TRBV5-5	TRBJ2-7	TGTGCCAGCAGCTTGGGGGGAGGACCGGAGTACGAGCAGTACTTC	CASSLGGGPEYEQYF
-	-	TRBV27	TRBJ2-7	TGTGCCAGCAGTTTTAGCGGACCGATCTACGAGCAGTACTTC	CASSFSGPIYEQYF